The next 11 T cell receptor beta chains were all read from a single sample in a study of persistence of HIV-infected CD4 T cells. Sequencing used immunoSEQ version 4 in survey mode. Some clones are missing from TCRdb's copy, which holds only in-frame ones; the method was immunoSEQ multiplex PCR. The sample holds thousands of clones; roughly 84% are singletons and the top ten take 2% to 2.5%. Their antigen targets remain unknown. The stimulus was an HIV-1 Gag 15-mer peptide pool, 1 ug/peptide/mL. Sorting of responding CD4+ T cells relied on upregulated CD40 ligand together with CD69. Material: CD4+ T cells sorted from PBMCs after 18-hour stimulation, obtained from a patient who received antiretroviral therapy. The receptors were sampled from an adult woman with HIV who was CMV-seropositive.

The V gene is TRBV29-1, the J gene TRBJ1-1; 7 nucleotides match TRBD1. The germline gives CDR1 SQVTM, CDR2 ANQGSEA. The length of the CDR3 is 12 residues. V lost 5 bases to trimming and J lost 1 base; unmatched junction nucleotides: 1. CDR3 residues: CSVRQGNTEAFF. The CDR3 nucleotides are TGCAGCGTTCGACAGGGGAACACTGAAGCTTTCTTT.

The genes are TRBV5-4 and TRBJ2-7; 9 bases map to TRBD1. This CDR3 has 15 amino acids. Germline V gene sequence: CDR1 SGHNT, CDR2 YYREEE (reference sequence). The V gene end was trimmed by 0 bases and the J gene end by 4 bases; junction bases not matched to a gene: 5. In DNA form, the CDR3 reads TGTGCCAGCAGCTTGGCTACAGGGGGCCAATACGAGCAGTACTTC. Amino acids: CASSLATGGQYEQYF. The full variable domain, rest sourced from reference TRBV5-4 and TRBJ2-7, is ETGVTQSPTHLIKTRGQQVTLRCSSQSGHNTVSWYQQALGQGPQFIFQYYREEENGRGNFPPRFSGLQFPNYSSELNVNALELDDSALYLCASSLATGGQYEQYFGPGTRLTVT.

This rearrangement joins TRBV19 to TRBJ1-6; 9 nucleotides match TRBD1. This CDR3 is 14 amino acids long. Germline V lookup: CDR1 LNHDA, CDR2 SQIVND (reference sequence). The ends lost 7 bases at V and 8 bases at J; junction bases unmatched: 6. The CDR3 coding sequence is TGTGCCAGTACCCCGGGACAGGGACATTCACCCCTCCACTTT. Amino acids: CASTPGQGHSPLHF.

DNA for the CDR3: TGCGCCAGCAGTATAGAACGCCAGGGGAGTGAGCAGTTCTTC. Translation: CASSIERQGSEQFF. V usage is TRBV5-1 and J usage is TRBJ2-1, with D possibly TRBD1 on 6 matching bases. Germline CDR1 SGHRS, CDR2 YFSETQ. V dropped 5 bases and J dropped 9 bases, with 18 bases sitting between them. This CDR3 has 14 amino acids. The whole variable domain, remainder taken from reference TRBV5-1 and TRBJ2-1, is KAGVTQTPRYLIKTRGQQVTLSCSPISGHRSVSWYQQTPGQGLQFLFEYFSETQRNKGNFPGRFSGRQFSNSRSEMNVSTLELGDSALYLCASSIERQGSEQFFGPGTRLTVL.

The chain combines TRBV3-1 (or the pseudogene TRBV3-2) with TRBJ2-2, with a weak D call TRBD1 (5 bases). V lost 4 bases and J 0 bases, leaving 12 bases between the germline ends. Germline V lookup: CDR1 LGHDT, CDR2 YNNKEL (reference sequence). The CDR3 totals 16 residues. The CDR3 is CASSRRTPTNTGELFF. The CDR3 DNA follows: TGTGCCAGCAGCCGTCGGACACCCACGAACACCGGGGAGCTGTTTTTT.

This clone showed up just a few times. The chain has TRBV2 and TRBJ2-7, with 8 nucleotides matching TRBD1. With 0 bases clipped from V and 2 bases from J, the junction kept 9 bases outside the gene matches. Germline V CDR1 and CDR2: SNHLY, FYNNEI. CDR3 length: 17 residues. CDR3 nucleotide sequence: TGTGCCAGCAGTGAAGCGAGCCTCAGGACAGGGCCCTACGAGCAGTACTTC. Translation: CASSEASLRTGPYEQYF.

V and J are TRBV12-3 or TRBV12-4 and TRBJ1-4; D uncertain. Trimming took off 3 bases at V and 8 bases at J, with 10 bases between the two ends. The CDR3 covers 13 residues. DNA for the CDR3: TGTGCCAGCAGTTTCGGAGCCCGGGAAAAACTGTTTTTT. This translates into CASSFGAREKLFF.

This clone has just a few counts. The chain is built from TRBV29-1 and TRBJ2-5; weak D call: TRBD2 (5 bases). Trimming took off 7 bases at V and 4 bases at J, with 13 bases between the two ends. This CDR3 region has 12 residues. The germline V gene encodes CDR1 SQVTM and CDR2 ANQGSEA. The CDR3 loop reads CSASTAGETQYF. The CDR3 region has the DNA TGCAGCGCCAGCACGGCGGGAGAGACCCAGTACTTC.

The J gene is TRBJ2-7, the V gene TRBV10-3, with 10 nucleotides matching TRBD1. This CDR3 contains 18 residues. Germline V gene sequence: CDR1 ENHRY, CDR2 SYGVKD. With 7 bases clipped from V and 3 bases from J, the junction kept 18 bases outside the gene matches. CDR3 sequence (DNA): TGTGCCATCAATAATGTCCCGGGACAGGGGTCAGGGTACTACGAGCAGTACTTC. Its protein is CAINNVPGQGSGYYEQYF.

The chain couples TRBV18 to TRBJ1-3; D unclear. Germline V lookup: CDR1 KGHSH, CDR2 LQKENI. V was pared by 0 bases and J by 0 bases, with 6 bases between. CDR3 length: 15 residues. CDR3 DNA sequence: TGTGCCAGCTCACCACCGAACTACTCTGGAAACACCATATATTTT. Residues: CASSPPNYSGNTIYF.

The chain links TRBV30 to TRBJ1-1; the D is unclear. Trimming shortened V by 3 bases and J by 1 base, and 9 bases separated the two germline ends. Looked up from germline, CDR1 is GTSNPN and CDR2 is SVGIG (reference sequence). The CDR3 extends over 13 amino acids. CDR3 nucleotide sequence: TGTGCCTGGAGGGTCGGGCAGAACACTGAAGCTTTCTTT. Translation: CAWRVGQNTEAFF.